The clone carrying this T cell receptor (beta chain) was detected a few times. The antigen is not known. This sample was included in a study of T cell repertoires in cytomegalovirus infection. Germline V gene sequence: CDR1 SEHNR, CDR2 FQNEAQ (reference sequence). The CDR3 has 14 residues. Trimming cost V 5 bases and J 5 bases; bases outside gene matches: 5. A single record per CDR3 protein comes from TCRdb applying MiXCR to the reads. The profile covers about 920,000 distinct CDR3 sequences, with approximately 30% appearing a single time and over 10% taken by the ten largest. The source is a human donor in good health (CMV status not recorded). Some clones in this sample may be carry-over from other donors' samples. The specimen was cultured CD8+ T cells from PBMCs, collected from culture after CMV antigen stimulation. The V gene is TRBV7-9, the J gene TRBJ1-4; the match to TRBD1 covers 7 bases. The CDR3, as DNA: TGTGCCAGCAGCCCGGGACAGAAAAATGAAAAACTGTTTTTT. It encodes CASSPGQKNEKLFF. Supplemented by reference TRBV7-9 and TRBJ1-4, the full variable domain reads DTGVSQNPRHKITKRGQNVTFRCDPISEHNRLYWYRQTLGQGPEFLTYFQNEAQLEKSRLLSDRFSAERPKGSFSTLEIQRTEQGDSAMYLCASSPGQKNEKLFFGSGTQLSVL.